What follows describes a single T cell receptor (beta chain). Its antigen is unidentified. TCRdb re-derived calls from the 5' RACE reads in MiXCR, one entry per CDR3 protein. Of around 650,000 distinct CDR3 sequences listed, under 8.5% were seen once; the top ten hold roughly 1.6%. The CDR3 is 18 residues long. The V gene end was trimmed by 5 bases and the J gene end by 2 bases; junction bases not matched to a gene: 12. Germline CDR1 and CDR2: SGHTA and FQGTGA. The record originates from a study of identical twins. Notes on the study in general: Invariant T cells like MAIT and iNKT could partly confound the zero-insertion analyses.

In addition, the sample was reused for a study of yellow fever vaccine responses in identical twins.

The sequenced material came from PBMCs. This receptor was obtained from a woman under 30 in good health. The J gene is TRBJ2-2, the V gene TRBV7-3; 9 bases are a match to TRBD1. The CDR3 coding sequence is TGTGCCAGCAGCAGCGGACAGGGGACCCTCCCCAACACCGGGGAGCTGTTTTTT. It yields the protein CASSSGQGTLPNTGELFF.